Shown below are 29 T cell receptor beta chains from a single sample sequenced in a study of technical replicates of blood from a few donors. TCRdb's copy holds only in-frame clones and misses some; the assay was immunoSEQ multiplex PCR. The table lists just over 95,000 clones, under 97% of them singletons. Sequencing was done on a sample of T cells isolated from PBMCs. These receptors originate from a human donor in good health.

The chain combines TRBV14 with TRBJ2-5; TRBD2 might be the D (6 bases). This CDR3 comprises 16 residues. The V end lost 4 bases, the J end lost 1 base, and 16 bases lay between the germline ends. Germline V gene lookup returns CDR1 SGHDN and CDR2 FVKESK. This CDR3 reads CASSLWRGALQETQYF. The CDR3 region has the DNA TGTGCCAGCAGCCTGTGGAGGGGTGCGCTCCAAGAGACCCAGTACTTC.

The V gene is TRBV11-2, the J gene TRBJ2-2; possible D gene TRBD1, 6 bases. CDR1 and CDR2 from the germline V gene are SGHAT and FQNNGV. The ends were cut back, 5 bases at V and 5 bases at J, with 9 bases in the middle. The CDR3 totals 13 residues. The CDR3 here is CASSAGVTGELFF. Written as DNA, the CDR3 is TGTGCCAGCAGCGCAGGGGTGACCGGGGAGCTGTTTTTT.

The chain recombines TRBV28 with TRBJ1-5; the match to TRBD1 covers 7 bases. CDR3 length: 15 amino acids. J gave up 2 bases and V 9 bases, and 10 bases lay outside the gene matches. Looked up from germline, CDR1 is MDHEN and CDR2 is SYDVKM. As DNA, the CDR3 is TGTGCCAGTACCGAAGGGGGCCCGGGCAATCAGCCCCAGCATTTT. This encodes CASTEGGPGNQPQHF.

The chain has TRBV6-1 and TRBJ2-4, with D maybe TRBD2 (5 bases). The CDR3 runs to 16 residues. Germline V gene sequence: CDR1 MNHNS, CDR2 SASEGT. The ends were cut back, 3 bases at V and 1 base at J, with 13 bases in the middle. CDR3 in DNA: TGTGCCAGCAGTGATCTAGCCAGAATCGCCAAAAACATTCAGTACTTC. It is translated as CASSDLARIAKNIQYF.

V gene TRBV6-5 combines with J gene TRBJ1-5, with D maybe TRBD1 (6 bases). There are 15 residues in the CDR3. V lost 5 bases and J 4 bases, leaving 15 bases between the germline ends. The germline V gene encodes CDR1 MNHEY and CDR2 SVGAGI. CDR3 nucleotides: TGTGCCAGCAGTCCGACCTACAGGGTGAATCAGCCCCAGCATTTT. This codes for CASSPTYRVNQPQHF.

The chain recombines TRBV7-2 with TRBJ1-5, with 9 nucleotides matching TRBD1. The CDR3 runs to 18 residues. Trimming at V came to 5 bases and at J to 4 bases, leaving 15 bases not matched to a gene. CDR1 and CDR2 (germline): SGHTA, FQGNSA. The CDR3 loop reads CASSHPQGATGRNQPQHF. CDR3 sequence (DNA): TGTGCCAGCAGCCACCCACAGGGGGCTACAGGAAGAAATCAGCCCCAGCATTTT.

The CDR3 DNA reads TGCAGCGGCCGCAGGGGCGGGAGTTCTGAAGCTTTCTTT. Translation gives CSGRRGGSSEAFF. V and J are TRBV29-1 and TRBJ1-1; D perhaps matches TRBD1 (6 bases). V lost 7 bases and J 6 bases, leaving 18 bases between the germline ends. This CDR3 is built from 13 residues. Germline V gives CDR1 SQVTM, CDR2 ANQGSEA.

The chain employs TRBV11-2 and TRBJ1-1; unclear D gene. In germline, CDR1 is SGHAT, CDR2 FQNNGV. V was cut by 0 bases and J by 7 bases, with 6 bases left in between. The CDR3 is 12 residues long. CDR3 amino acids: CASSLDGIEAFF. CDR3 in DNA: TGTGCCAGCAGCTTAGACGGTATTGAAGCTTTCTTT. Combining the CDR3 with reference TRBV11-2 and TRBJ1-1 gives the whole variable domain EAGVAQSPRYKIIEKRQSVAFWCNPISGHATLYWYQQILGQGPKLLIQFQNNGVVDDSQLPKDRFSAERLKGVDSTLKIQPAKLEDSAVYLCASSLDGIEAFFGQGTRLTVV.

This chain joins TRBV4-1 and TRBJ2-7; 13 bases align to TRBD2. This CDR3 has 18 residues. Germline CDR1 is MGHRA and CDR2 is YSYEKL. Trimming took 4 bases from V and 2 from J; bases not matched to a gene: 11. The CDR3: CASSRSLLAGGQTYEQYF. The CDR3 nucleotides are TGCGCCAGCAGCCGGAGTTTACTAGCGGGAGGGCAGACCTACGAGCAGTACTTC.

The CDR3 protein is CASSPTMGVETQYF. CDR3 bases: TGTGCCAGCAGCCCAACTATGGGAGTGGAGACCCAGTACTTC. This chain joins TRBV7-6 and TRBJ2-5; possibly TRBD2 for D (5 bases). Trimming removed 5 bases at V and 5 bases at J, with 15 bases between. Germline-derived CDR1 and CDR2 are SGHVS and FNYEAQ. The CDR3 consists of 14 residues.

This chain connects TRBV6-1 to TRBJ1-6, with 9 bases aligning to TRBD1. Germline CDR1 reads MNHNS; CDR2 reads SASEGT. Germline trimming cut 6 bases from V and 7 bases from J; bases unmatched to any gene: 4. This CDR3 is built from 14 residues. In nucleotides, the CDR3 is TGTGCCAGCAGAACCGGGACAGGGAATTCACCCCTCCACTTT. Its translation is CASRTGTGNSPLHF.

On this clone: A junction end diverges from the germline sequence, so it may reflect a read error. The gene calls are TRBV4-1 and TRBJ1-4, with D unresolved. Germline CDR1 MGHRA, CDR2 YSYEKL. The CDR3 runs 16 residues. The CDR3 region is CVSSQDGRGANEKLFF. CDR3 DNA sequence: TGCGTCAGCAGCCAAGATGGTCGGGGTGCAAATGAAAAACTGTTTTTT.

This clone was seen just once. This chain links TRBV9 with TRBJ2-6, with D unclear. Between the trimmed V and J ends, which lost 7 bases and 1 base, there was a span of 3 bases. The germline V gene has CDR1 SGDLS and CDR2 YYNGEE. This CDR3 has 12 residues. CDR3: CASASGANVLTF. The CDR3 DNA reads TGTGCCAGCGCGTCTGGGGCCAACGTCCTGACTTTC.

V gene TRBV19 combines with J gene TRBJ2-2; possible D gene TRBD1, 5 bases. The CDR3 is 14 amino acids. Per germline, CDR1 LNHDA and CDR2 SQIVND (reference sequence). Trimming left V 7 bases short and J 3 bases short, with 12 bases between. In DNA form, the CDR3 reads TGTGCCAGTACGTCGCAGGGTGACACCGGGGAGCTGTTTTTT. Protein sequence: CASTSQGDTGELFF.

The V call is TRBV6-6, the J call TRBJ2-1; 8 nucleotides align to TRBD2. Per germline, CDR1 MNHNY and CDR2 SVGAGI (reference sequence). The CDR3 sequence is 16 residues long. Germline trimming cut 6 bases from V and 0 bases from J; bases unmatched to any gene: 7. The CDR3 DNA reads as TGTGCCAGCAGACGAAGCGGGAGAAACTCCTACAATGAGCAGTTCTTC. This gives the protein CASRRSGRNSYNEQFF.

The sample holds one count of this clone. The chain carries TRBV9 and TRBJ2-7; tentative D call: TRBD2 (7 bases). V lost 2 bases, J lost 6 bases, and 12 bases lay in between. Germline V gives CDR1 SGDLS, CDR2 YYNGEE. The CDR3 has 13 residues. The DNA of the CDR3 is TGTGCCAGCAGCGTGAACAGGGAGGGCGAGCAGTACTTC. Translated, it gives CASSVNREGEQYF.

This clone was seen a single time. V is TRBV2 and J is TRBJ2-6; 7 bases are a match to TRBD1. The CDR3 extends over 13 amino acids. The V segment lost 6 bases and the J segment 11 bases; nucleotides outside the gene matches: 7. CDR1 and CDR2 (germline): SNHLY, FYNNEI. CDR3 coding DNA: TGTGCCAGCAGGGGAGAGACAGGGCACGTCCTGACTTTC. Translating it yields CASRGETGHVLTF.

The genes are TRBV12-1 and TRBJ2-7; no DNA check was done on the table's D call, TRBD2. TRBV12-1 has pseudogene status. The CDR3 is made up of 15 amino acids. CDR3 residues: CASSFGLAGSYEQYF. The CDR3, as DNA: TGTGCCAGCAGCTTTGGACTAGCGGGCTCCTACGAGCAGTACTTC.

The rearrangement joins TRBV9 to TRBJ1-5; TRBD1 agrees at 9 bases. Losses at the gene ends were 0 bases for V and 5 bases for J; bases not matched to a gene: 3. The CDR3 totals 15 residues. Germline V lookup: CDR1 SGDLS, CDR2 YYNGEE. The chain's CDR3 is CASSVGQGGHQPQHF. CDR3 coding DNA: TGTGCCAGCAGCGTAGGACAGGGGGGCCATCAGCCCCAGCATTTT.

The chain uses TRBV19 and TRBJ1-5; 7 bases are a match to TRBD1. Germline CDR1 reads LNHDA; CDR2 reads SQIVND (reference sequence). V was clipped by 7 bases and J by 2 bases; unmatched bases: 2. The CDR3 runs to 13 residues. The CDR3 DNA reads TGTGCCAGTAACACAGGGGGCAATCAGCCCCAGCATTTT. It codes for CASNTGGNQPQHF.

The chain uses TRBV4-1 and TRBJ2-1, with D perhaps TRBD2 (5 bases). The V gene's germline CDR1 is MGHRA and CDR2 YSYEKL. The V and J ends lost 3 bases and 6 bases respectively, with 15 bases between them. The CDR3 is 15 residues long. CDR3 nucleotides: TGCGCCAGCAGCCACGGGGTGGTGAGTGCCAATGAGCAGTTCTTC. This gives the protein CASSHGVVSANEQFF.

The rearrangement joins TRBV28 to TRBJ2-1, with 8 nucleotides matching TRBD2. With 9 bases clipped from V and 5 bases from J, the junction kept 9 bases outside the gene matches. The CDR3 runs to 14 residues. CDR1 is MDHEN and CDR2 is SYDVKM in the germline V gene. The CDR3 sequence: CASSRGGKDNEQFF. CDR3 DNA sequence: TGTGCCAGTTCTCGGGGGGGAAAAGACAATGAGCAGTTCTTC.

CDR3 region: CASSEETPDTQYF. CDR3 nucleotide sequence: TGTGCCAGCAGTGAAGAGACTCCAGATACGCAGTATTTT. This rearrangement joins TRBV6-1 to TRBJ2-3; D not resolved. The germline V gene has CDR1 MNHNS and CDR2 SASEGT. The ends were cut back, 1 base at V and 4 bases at J, with 6 bases in the middle. This CDR3 has 13 residues.

The chain joins TRBV5-4 to TRBJ1-2; D gene ambiguous. Trimming left V 0 bases short and J 8 bases short, with 11 bases between. Germline CDR1 reads SGHNT; CDR2 reads YYREEE (reference sequence). The CDR3 spans 13 residues. CDR3 protein: CASSLGQERGYTF. In DNA, the CDR3 is TGTGCCAGCAGCTTGGGCCAGGAAAGGGGCTACACCTTC.

This clone was recorded only once. This sequence joins TRBV27 and TRBJ2-1; D remains unclear. V shed 10 bases and J shed 0 bases, with 7 bases lying between them. Germline V gene lookup returns CDR1 MNHEY and CDR2 SMNVEV (reference sequence). The CDR3 runs to 12 residues. The CDR3 reads CANIGSYNEQFF. CDR3 nucleotide sequence: TGTGCCAACATTGGCTCCTACAATGAGCAGTTCTTC.

CDR3 amino acids: CASSEAGQGTNEQFF. The CDR3 region has the DNA TGTGCCAGCAGTGAAGCAGGACAGGGGACGAATGAGCAGTTCTTC. This chain uses TRBV2 with TRBJ2-1; 9 positions agree with TRBD1. The CDR3 runs 15 residues. Trimming removed 0 bases from V and 7 bases from J; junction bases left unmatched: 4. CDR1 is SNHLY and CDR2 is FYNNEI in the germline V gene.

V usage is TRBV6-1 and J usage is TRBJ1-5, with 7 bases identical to TRBD1. The CDR3 is 15 amino acids. The V and J ends lost 6 bases and 4 bases, in that order; junction bases with no gene match: 9. The germline CDR1 and CDR2 sequences are MNHNS and SASEGT. CDR3 in amino acids: CASRARQGSNQPQHF. DNA for the CDR3: TGTGCCAGCAGAGCCAGACAGGGCAGTAATCAGCCCCAGCATTTT.

This chain links TRBV5-6 with TRBJ2-5; D call uncertain. V was cut by 0 bases and J by 5 bases, with 14 bases left in between. The CDR3 runs to 15 residues. Germline V gene lookup returns CDR1 SGHDT and CDR2 YYEEEE. CDR3 in amino acids: CASSLGRGWVETQYF. The CDR3 region has the DNA TGTGCCAGCAGCTTGGGTCGAGGTTGGGTGGAGACCCAGTACTTC.

The chain recombines TRBV6-1 with TRBJ2-5; TRBD2 might be the D (6 bases). Between the trimmed V and J ends, which lost 3 bases and 0 bases, there was a span of 17 bases. There are 17 residues in the CDR3. Germline CDR1 is MNHNS and CDR2 is SASEGT. CDR3 sequence reads: CASSDAIGGSYQETQYF. As DNA, the CDR3 is TGTGCCAGCAGTGATGCTATAGGAGGGTCTTACCAAGAGACCCAGTACTTC.